The 4 T cell receptor beta chains below were found in one sample sequenced in a study of OX40 agonist ivuxolimab in advanced cancers. Library creation used the immunoSEQ multiplex PCR assay. Sourced from immuneACCESS, this table was stored by TCRdb with only in-frame sequences that have V and J called. A share of the clones is absent; for the studies checked, an unresolved V gene accounts for under half, and the remainder has no known explanation. This sample is represented by roughly 70,000 clones; roughly 80% of them were singletons. Jointly, the top ten make up about 7% of the sample. Sequencing was performed on CD4+ or CD8+ T cells sorted from blood, taken in a trial of the OX40 agonist ivuxolimab. The receptors were sampled from an adult with an advanced solid tumor such as melanoma, head and neck, liver or kidney cancer.

The gene calls are TRBV7-3 and TRBJ2-3, with 13 bases fitting TRBD2. Germline CDR1 and CDR2: SGHTA and FQGTGA. The CDR3 has 16 residues. Trimming removed 5 bases from V and 1 base from J; junction bases left unmatched: 3. The CDR3 region has the DNA TGTGCCAGCAGCCCGGGGACTAGCGGGGGCACAGATACGCAGTATTTT. It translates to CASSPGTSGGTDTQYF.

The chain links TRBV27 to TRBJ1-2; D remains unclear. The CDR3 sequence is 13 residues long. The germline gives CDR1 MNHEY, CDR2 SMNVEV (reference sequence). V was shortened by 5 bases and J by 2 bases, with 9 bases between the two germline ends. CDR3 sequence: CASSPGFNYGYTF. In nucleotides, the CDR3 is TGTGCCAGCAGTCCGGGATTCAACTATGGCTACACCTTC.

The rearrangement joins TRBV2 to TRBJ2-1; tentative D call: TRBD1 (5 bases). The CDR3 loop spans 15 amino acids. In germline, CDR1 is SNHLY, CDR2 FYNNEI. V lost 5 bases and J 0 bases, leaving 11 bases between the germline ends. The CDR3 nucleotides read TGTGCCAGCAGTCCCCGACAGCACTCCTACAATGAGCAGTTCTTC. Residues: CASSPRQHSYNEQFF.

This chain uses TRBV7-9 with TRBJ2-3, with TRBD2 identical over 7 bases. Germline V lookup: CDR1 SEHNR, CDR2 FQNEAQ (reference sequence). The V gene end was trimmed by 1 base and the J gene end by 5 bases; junction bases not matched to a gene: 12. The CDR3 runs to 17 residues. In DNA form, the CDR3 reads TGTGCCAGCAGCTTAGGGCGTCTAGCGACGGGAGGAGATACGCAGTATTTT. This translates into CASSLGRLATGGDTQYF.